This T cell receptor (beta chain) stems from a study of shared clonotypes between healthy human individuals. The CDR3 loop spans 13 amino acids. Trimming cost V 8 bases and J 0 bases; bases outside gene matches: 0. Germline V gives CDR1 ENHRY, CDR2 SYGVKD. Profiling relied on immunoSEQ multiplex PCR, and the TCRdb table lists in-frame clones only, not all of them. Counted here are 2 million to 2.5 million clones, 90% to 95% occurring once; the ten biggest clones make up 0.13%. Specimen: naive CD4+ T cells sorted from blood. Documented subset: CD45RA+ positively selected. The rearrangement links TRBV10-3 to TRBJ2-1; 8 bases match TRBD2. The clonotype originates from a young man in good health. CDR3 residues: CAIGTSSYNEQFF. CDR3 sequence (DNA): TGTGCCATCGGGACTAGCTCCTACAATGAGCAGTTCTTC.